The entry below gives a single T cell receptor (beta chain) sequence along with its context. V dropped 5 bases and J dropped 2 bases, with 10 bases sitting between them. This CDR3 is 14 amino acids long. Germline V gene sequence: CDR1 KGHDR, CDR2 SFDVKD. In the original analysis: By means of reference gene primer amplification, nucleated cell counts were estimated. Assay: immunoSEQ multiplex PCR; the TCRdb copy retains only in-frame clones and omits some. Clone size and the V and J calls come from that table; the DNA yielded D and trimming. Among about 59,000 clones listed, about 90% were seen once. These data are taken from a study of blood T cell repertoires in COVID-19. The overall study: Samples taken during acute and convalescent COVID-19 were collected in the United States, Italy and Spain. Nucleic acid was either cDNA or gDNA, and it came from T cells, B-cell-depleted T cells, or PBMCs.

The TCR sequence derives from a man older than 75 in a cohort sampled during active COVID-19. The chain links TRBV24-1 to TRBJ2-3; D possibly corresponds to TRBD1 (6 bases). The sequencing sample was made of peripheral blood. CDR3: CATSGNRVTDTQYF. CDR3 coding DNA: TGTGCCACCAGTGGAAACAGGGTCACAGATACGCAGTATTTT.